This TCR beta chain was identified in a study of glioma-infiltrating T cells after dendritic cell vaccination. General observations from the study: Higher TCR clonality did not directly relate to longer survival.

The length of the CDR3 is 15 residues. The germline CDR1 and CDR2 sequences are SGHRS and YFSETQ. Unmatched junction bases numbered 4, after V lost 4 bases and J lost 3 bases. Points on this clone: The target antigen is unknown.

Primers: 60 V beta forward and 13 J beta reverse. TCRdb keeps only in-frame clones here, not all; method: immunoSEQ multiplex PCR. Of 93,000 or so clones in the sample, about 80% are singletons; the top ten hold around 5.9%. The sample was blood, taken before dendritic cell vaccination. The receptor was derived from a human donor with glioblastoma. The V and J genes are TRBV5-1 and TRBJ2-3, with 11 nucleotides matching TRBD2. CDR3: CASSTRLAGTDTQYF. As DNA, the CDR3 is TGCGCCAGCAGCACACGACTAGCGGGGACAGATACGCAGTATTTT.